This T cell receptor beta chain stems from a study of beta chain features in type 1 diabetes. General study findings and limits: Shorter TCRB CDR3s, moderately but significantly so, marked every one of the four CD4+ subsets in Type 1 diabetes patients.

Heparinised blood was drawn once per donor, averaging approximately 100 mL. Regarding this clone: Its target is unknown.

Expressed TCRB transcripts were sequenced after all isolated RNA was converted to cDNA. TCRdb keeps only in-frame clones here, not all; method: immunoSEQ multiplex PCR. In the table there are roughly 240,000 clones, around 24% of which are singletons. This clonotype was obtained from a woman aged 30 to 39 with type 1 diabetes. Sequenced sample: naive CD4+ T cells from blood.

CDR3 residues: CASSLRQGRGTEAFF. DNA of the CDR3: TGCGCCAGCAGCTTGCGACAGGGTCGAGGCACTGAAGCTTTCTTT. The chain couples TRBV5-1 to TRBJ1-1; 7 positions agree with TRBD1. V trimming: 1 base; J trimming: 4 bases; junction bases outside the gene matches: 7. The germline gives CDR1 SGHRS, CDR2 YFSETQ. This CDR3 region has 15 residues.